The 23 T cell receptor beta chains below come from one sample, sequenced in a study of blood T cell repertoires in COVID-19. The table came from immunoSEQ multiplex PCR; TCRdb's copy has only in-frame clones and leaves some out. The sample shows about 81,000 clones, about 80% of them seen only once. The sample taken for sequencing was peripheral blood. These receptors were collected from a human donor in a cohort sampled during active COVID-19.

V gene TRBV28 combines with J gene TRBJ1-2, with unresolved D. CDR1 is MDHEN and CDR2 is SYDVKM in the germline V gene. The ends were cut back, 7 bases at V and 2 bases at J, with 11 bases in the middle. The CDR3 sequence is 13 residues long. The CDR3 loop is CASTLRPNYGYTF. The CDR3 nucleotides are TGTGCCAGCACCCTGAGGCCAAACTATGGCTACACCTTC.

V usage is TRBV6-5 and J usage is TRBJ2-3, with TRBD1 identical over 8 bases. Trimming at V came to 8 bases and at J to 2 bases, leaving 6 bases not matched to a gene. CDR1 is MNHEY, CDR2 SVGAGI, per germline. The CDR3 contains 14 residues. In nucleotides, the CDR3 is TGTGCCAGCTTGCTGGACAGGGACACAGATACGCAGTATTTT. It encodes CASLLDRDTDTQYF.

V gene TRBV6-6 combines with J gene TRBJ2-7; no clear D. Germline V CDR1 and CDR2: MNHNY, SVGAGI (reference sequence). The CDR3 has 11 residues. V lost 5 bases, J lost 5 bases, and 7 bases lay in between. The CDR3 is CASSPGNEQYF. For the CDR3, the DNA is TGTGCCAGCAGTCCAGGTAACGAGCAGTACTTC.

The chain employs TRBV14 and TRBJ1-4; 9 bases map to TRBD1. Unmatched junction bases numbered 5, after V lost 4 bases and J lost 8 bases. This CDR3 is 14 amino acids long. Germline assignment: CDR1 SGHDN and CDR2 FVKESK. CDR3 protein: CASSRDRAREKLFF. CDR3 bases: TGTGCCAGCAGCCGGGACAGGGCGAGGGAAAAACTGTTTTTT.

This chain joins TRBV5-1 and TRBJ2-2; 7 bases line up with TRBD2. The CDR3 has 17 residues. The trim removed 4 bases at V and 4 bases at J, leaving 13 bases unmatched. Germline V lookup: CDR1 SGHRS, CDR2 YFSETQ. CDR3 coding DNA: TGCGCCAGCAGCAGAAGAGGGGAGGGACGCGGCACCGGGGAGCTGTTTTTT. It encodes CASSRRGEGRGTGELFF.

J is TRBJ2-7 and V is TRBV6-1; no reliable D call. Germline V lookup: CDR1 MNHNS, CDR2 SASEGT. This CDR3 has 14 amino acids. V was cut by 2 bases and J by 3 bases, with 11 bases left in between. This chain's CDR3 is CASSELAAVYEQYF. Here the CDR3 DNA reads TGTGCCAGCAGTGAACTGGCCGCGGTCTACGAGCAGTACTTC.

CDR3 region: CASSEAGTGFYEQYF. CDR3 nucleotide sequence: TGTGCCAGCAGTGAAGCCGGGACAGGGTTTTACGAGCAGTACTTC. The chain carries TRBV6-1 and TRBJ2-7; TRBD1 matches 9 bases. The CDR3 totals 15 residues. Trimming removed 0 bases from V and 4 bases from J; junction bases left unmatched: 4. Germline V lookup: CDR1 MNHNS, CDR2 SASEGT.

In this sample, this clone turned up once. The chain is built from TRBV6-1 and TRBJ2-7; TRBD2 might be the D (6 bases). Germline loops: CDR1 MNHNS, CDR2 SASEGT. CDR3 length equals 13 residues. Trimming removed 0 bases at V and 5 bases at J, with 8 bases between. The CDR3 loop is CASSEAWGDEQYF. The DNA for the CDR3 is TGTGCCAGCAGTGAAGCGTGGGGGGACGAGCAGTACTTC.

The CDR3 DNA reads TGTGCCAGCAGCCCACAGGGGGATCAGCCCCAGCATTTT. Translation: CASSPQGDQPQHF. V gene TRBV3-1 (or the pseudogene TRBV3-2) combines with J gene TRBJ1-5, with 8 bases identical to TRBD1. The CDR3 loop spans 13 amino acids. V trimming: 4 bases; J trimming: 5 bases; junction bases outside the gene matches: 1. Looked up from germline, CDR1 is LGHDT and CDR2 is YNNKEL (reference sequence).

The rearrangement links TRBV19 to TRBJ1-1; no firm D call. The V end was cut by 9 bases, the J end by 1 base, with 18 bases between. Looked up from germline, CDR1 is LNHDA and CDR2 is SQIVND (reference sequence). The CDR3 consists of 15 residues. The CDR3 region is CASTRRERRNTEAFF. DNA for the CDR3: TGTGCCAGCACTCGGCGGGAACGGAGGAACACTGAAGCTTTCTTT.

The chain employs TRBV6-5 and TRBJ1-2, with 7 bases lining up with TRBD1. V was pared by 6 bases and J by 0 bases, with 4 bases of the junction left unmatched. CDR1 and CDR2 (germline): MNHEY, SVGAGI. This CDR3 spans 14 amino acids. The DNA of the CDR3 is TGTGCCAGCAGGCCCGGGACAGCTAACTATGGCTACACCTTC. Its protein is CASRPGTANYGYTF.

The chain carries TRBV7-9 and TRBJ1-6, with D possibly matching TRBD1 (6 bases). Germline V gene data show CDR1 as SEHNR and CDR2 as FQNEAQ (reference sequence). This CDR3 has 12 amino acids. The V and J ends lost 6 bases and 10 bases respectively, with 10 bases between them. The CDR3 DNA is TGTGCCAGCAGGCCAGGGGTCTCACCCCTCCACTTT. Its protein is CASRPGVSPLHF.

Comments on this clone: A read error may produce the germline difference seen at one junction end. V and J are TRBV5-1 and TRBJ1-4, with a weak D call TRBD1 (6 bases). Germline values: CDR1 SGHRS, CDR2 YFSETQ. This CDR3 region has 16 residues. The CDR3 sequence is CANSLEGHGINEKLFF. In nucleotides, the CDR3 is TGCGCCAACAGCTTGGAGGGACACGGAATTAATGAAAAACTGTTTTTT. Using reference TRBV5-1 and TRBJ1-4 for the parts outside the CDR3, the full variable domain is KAGVTQTPRYLIKTRGQQVTLSCSPISGHRSVSWYQQTPGQGLQFLFEYFSETQRNKGNFPGRFSGRQFSNSRSEMNVSTLELGDSALYLCANSLEGHGINEKLFFGSGTQLSVL.

The genes are TRBV6-5 and TRBJ2-7, with D perhaps TRBD2 (6 bases). Germline CDR1 reads MNHEY; CDR2 reads SVGAGI. This CDR3 region has 15 residues. V was pared by 0 bases and J by 0 bases, with 9 bases between. The CDR3 sequence: CASSYSAGPSYEQYF. The CDR3 DNA reads as TGTGCCAGCAGTTACTCGGCGGGGCCCTCCTACGAGCAGTACTTC.

The genes are TRBV19 and TRBJ1-5, with D possibly being TRBD1 (5 bases). The V gene's germline CDR1 is LNHDA and CDR2 SQIVND (reference sequence). Trimming pared 5 bases from V and 4 bases from J, leaving 15 bases between. The CDR3 spans 15 residues. CDR3 amino acids: CASSAAFGGNQPQHF. In nucleotides, the CDR3 is TGTGCCAGTAGTGCCGCCTTCGGGGGGAATCAGCCCCAGCATTTT.

The chain combines TRBV9 with TRBJ1-2; D is unresolved. The germline V gene has CDR1 SGDLS and CDR2 YYNGEE. The CDR3 contains 16 residues. Trimming pared 3 bases from V and 0 bases from J, leaving 15 bases between. The CDR3 DNA reads TGTGCCAGCAGCGCCTTCCAGCGGACCCCTAACTATGGCTACACCTTC. This translates into CASSAFQRTPNYGYTF.

The rearrangement joins TRBV11-2 to TRBJ2-1; TRBD2 agrees at 11 bases. Germline CDR1 SGHAT, CDR2 FQNNGV. This CDR3 contains 18 residues. V trimming: 1 base; J trimming: 7 bases; junction bases outside the gene matches: 12. The CDR3 coding sequence is TGTGCCAGCAGCTTAGGTGTGCTAGCGGGGGGCCGGGGTAATGAGCAGTTCTTC. Residues: CASSLGVLAGGRGNEQFF.

The V call is TRBV19, the J call TRBJ1-3; D may be TRBD1 (5 bases). V lost 7 bases to trimming and J lost 0 bases, with 13 bases between them. Germline loops: CDR1 LNHDA, CDR2 SQIVND (reference sequence). CDR3 size: 15 residues. CDR3 region: CASKRDSSSGNTIYF. The CDR3 nucleotides read TGTGCCAGTAAAAGGGACTCGAGCTCTGGAAACACCATATATTTT.

V gene TRBV7-9 combines with J gene TRBJ2-3, with a tentative D call TRBD2 (6 bases). Trimming removed 8 bases from V and 2 bases from J, with 14 bases in between. The CDR3 runs to 14 residues. CDR1 and CDR2 from the germline V gene are SEHNR and FQNEAQ (reference sequence). CDR3 DNA sequence: TGTGCCAGCGGAGGGGACTCCTACACAGATACGCAGTATTTT. As protein: CASGGDSYTDTQYF.

The genes are TRBV6-1 and TRBJ2-7; tentative D call: TRBD2 (6 bases). Trimming cost V 2 bases and J 2 bases, with 10 bases left between them. Germline assignment: CDR1 MNHNS and CDR2 SASEGT. The CDR3 contains 14 residues. The CDR3 coding sequence is TGTGCCAGCAGTGAAATGGGGGGAACCTACGAGCAGTACTTC. Protein sequence: CASSEMGGTYEQYF.

This clone was found a few times. The chain employs TRBV27 and TRBJ1-1; D is uncertain. V lost 3 bases to trimming and J lost 11 bases, with 10 bases between them. Germline V gives CDR1 MNHEY, CDR2 SMNVEV (reference sequence). The CDR3 extends over 11 amino acids. The CDR3 loop is CASSFRGGAFF. Here the CDR3 DNA reads TGTGCCAGCAGTTTTCGGGGTGGGGCTTTCTTT.

The rearrangement uses TRBV7-9 and TRBJ1-3, with no clear D. Between the trimmed V and J ends, which lost 4 bases and 0 bases, there was a span of 13 bases. Germline CDR1 is SEHNR and CDR2 is FQNEAQ (reference sequence). There are 16 residues in the CDR3. CDR3 amino acids: CASSSPGTHSGNTIYF. CDR3 DNA: TGTGCCAGCAGCTCGCCGGGAACTCACTCTGGAAACACCATATATTTT.

The rearrangement links TRBV28 to TRBJ1-2; the D gene is possibly TRBD1 (6 bases). The V and J ends lost 4 bases and 4 bases respectively, with 7 bases between them. The CDR3 has 12 amino acids. Germline CDR1 and CDR2: MDHEN and SYDVKM. CDR3 region: CASSSRGYGYTF. CDR3 nucleotide sequence: TGTGCCAGCAGTTCCAGGGGCTATGGCTACACCTTC.